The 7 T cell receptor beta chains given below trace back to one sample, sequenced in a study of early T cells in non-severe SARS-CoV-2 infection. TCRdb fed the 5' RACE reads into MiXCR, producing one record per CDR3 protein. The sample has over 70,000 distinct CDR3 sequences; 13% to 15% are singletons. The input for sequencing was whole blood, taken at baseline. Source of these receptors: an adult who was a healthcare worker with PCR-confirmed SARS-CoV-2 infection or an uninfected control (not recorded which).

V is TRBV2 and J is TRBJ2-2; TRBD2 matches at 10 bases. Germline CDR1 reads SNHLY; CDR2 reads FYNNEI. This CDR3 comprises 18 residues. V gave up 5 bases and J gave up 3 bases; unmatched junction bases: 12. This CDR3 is CASSFLGLAETDTGELFF. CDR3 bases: TGTGCCAGCAGTTTTTTAGGACTAGCGGAGACTGACACCGGGGAGCTGTTTTTT.

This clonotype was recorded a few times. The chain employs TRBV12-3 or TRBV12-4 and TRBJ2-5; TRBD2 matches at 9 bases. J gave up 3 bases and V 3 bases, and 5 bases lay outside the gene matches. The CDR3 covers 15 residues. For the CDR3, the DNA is TGTGCCAGCAGTTTTGCCTTAGCGGGGGAAGAGACCCAGTACTTC. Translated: CASSFALAGEETQYF.

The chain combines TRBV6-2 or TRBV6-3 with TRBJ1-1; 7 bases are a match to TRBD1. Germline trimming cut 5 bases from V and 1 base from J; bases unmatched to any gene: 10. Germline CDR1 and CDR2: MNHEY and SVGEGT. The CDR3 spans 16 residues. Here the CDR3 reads CASSRGTVGSNTEAFF. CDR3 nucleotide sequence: TGTGCCAGCAGTAGAGGGACAGTCGGCTCGAACACTGAAGCTTTCTTT.

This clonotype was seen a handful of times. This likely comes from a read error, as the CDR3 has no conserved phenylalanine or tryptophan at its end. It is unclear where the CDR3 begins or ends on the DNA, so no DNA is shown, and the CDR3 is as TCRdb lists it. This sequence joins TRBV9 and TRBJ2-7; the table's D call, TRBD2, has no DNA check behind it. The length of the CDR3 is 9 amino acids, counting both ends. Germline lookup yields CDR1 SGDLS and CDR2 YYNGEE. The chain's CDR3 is CASSEGLAA.

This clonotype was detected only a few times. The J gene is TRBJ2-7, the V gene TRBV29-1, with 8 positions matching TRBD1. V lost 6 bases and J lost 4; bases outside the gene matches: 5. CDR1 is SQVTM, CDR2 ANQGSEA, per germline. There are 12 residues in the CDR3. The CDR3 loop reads CSVEDRVYEQYF. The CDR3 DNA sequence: TGCAGCGTAGAGGACAGGGTATACGAGCAGTACTTC.

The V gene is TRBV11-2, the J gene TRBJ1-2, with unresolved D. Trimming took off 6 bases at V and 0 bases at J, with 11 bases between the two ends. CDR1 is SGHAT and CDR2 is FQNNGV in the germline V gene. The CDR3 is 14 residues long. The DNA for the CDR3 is TGTGCCAGCAGGGGTCCCGGATCTAACTATGGCTACACCTTC. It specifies CASRGPGSNYGYTF.

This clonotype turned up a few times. The CDR3 DNA reads as TGCAGTGCTGGACTAGCGGCGGCGGCAGATACGCAGTATTTT. Its translation is CSAGLAAAADTQYF. The chain combines TRBV20-1 with TRBJ2-3; 10 positions match TRBD2. The CDR3 covers 14 residues. In germline, CDR1 is DFQATT, CDR2 SNEGSKA (reference sequence). V dropped 5 bases and J dropped 4; count of bases not matched to a gene: 6.